This T cell receptor beta chain stems from a study of OX40 agonist ivuxolimab in advanced cancers. About the study as a whole: Ivuxolimab was an agonistic, fully human IgG2 monoclonal antibody directed against OX40 (CD134), a costimulatory receptor. Intravenous ivuxolimab was administered to patients every 2 weeks at six dose levels: 0.01, 0.1, 0.3, 1.5, 3 and 10 mg/kg. Among the approximately 50 dose-escalation patients, 19 had hepatocellular carcinoma, some 15 melanoma, 9 renal cell carcinoma and 9 head and neck cancer. A male proportion of around 81% and a mean age of 60 years, ranging from roughly 23 to 90, were recorded for the dose-escalation cohort. Prior anti-PD-1, anti-PD-L1 or anti-CTLA-4 therapy was permitted, and checkpoint inhibitors had been received by about 36% of dose-escalation patients. Partial responses occurred in three dose-escalation patients: two with cutaneous melanoma and one with hepatocellular carcinoma. The point of sequencing TCRbeta in the periphery was to test whether ivuxolimab changed TCR sequence diversity and drove clonal T-cell expansion. The paper describes the monotherapy dose-escalation part (N of about 47 patients) of the phase I trial of ivuxolimab.

Overall study results and their limits: Antigen specificity was not determined for the clonally expanded peripheral T cells. Clonal expansion of both CD4+ and CD8+ blood T cells was observed from baseline to week 6 at doses 0.1 to 3.0 mg/kg. Low levels of normalized T-cell clonal expansion were also seen in some patients who did not respond. In the 0.1-3.0 mg/kg groups, partial responders were among the patients with the lowest normalized peripheral clonal expansion, particularly in CD8+ T cells. After ivuxolimab, more expanded clones were found on average in CD8+ T cells than in CD4+ T cells.

Concerning this clone itself: Its antigen target is currently unknown. No base-level quality is on record; no much larger clone is a single base apart.

The trial excluded patients who had a history of autoimmune disease or were on systemic immunosuppression. Peripheral blood for TCR sequencing was collected from all dose cohorts at baseline, on cycle 4 day 1, and on cycle 7 day 1. Samples were obtained from an open-label, multicenter, first-in-human phase I dose-escalation trial of ivuxolimab. Adults with locally advanced or metastatic melanoma, renal cell carcinoma, hepatocellular carcinoma or head and neck squamous cell carcinoma were enrolled in the trial. CD4+ and CD8+ T cells were sorted separately from peripheral blood before TCR sequencing. Reading from cysteine to phenylalanine, the CDR3 counts 13 amino acids. Of the read, only the CDR3 DNA is kept; its 39 bases are in frame from base 1. V drops 2 bases and J drops 9 bases, leaving 14 bases in between. From the germline V gene (reference sequence), CDR1 is GTSNPN and CDR2 is SVGIG. To sequence the TCRbeta CDR3 region, genomic DNA was isolated from the sorted cells. The immunoSEQ Assay was used to sequence the TCRbeta CDR3 regions. This is the immuneACCESS table as TCRdb keeps it, with only in-frame sequences that have V and J called. A part of the clones is gone; compared with another copy, unresolved V genes explain less than half, and the rest is unexplained. Recorded for this sample are about 54,000 clones; 70% to 90% of them occurred a single time. In total, the top ten clones hold about 1.2% of the sample.

This receptor chain uses TRBV30 and TRBJ2-1, with TRBD2 perhaps the D gene, on 5 matching bases. This sample comprised CD4+ or CD8+ T cells sorted from blood, obtained in a trial of the OX40 agonist ivuxolimab. The receptor's source is an adult with an advanced solid tumor such as melanoma, head and neck, liver or kidney cancer. The nucleotide sequence is TGTGCCTGGAGTCTGGCCCGGGCGGGTGAGCAGTTCTTC. It translates to CAWSLARAGEQFF.